These 28 T cell receptor beta chains came from one sample sequenced in a study of cytomegalovirus exposure and HLA in healthy donors. The PCR used 60 Vbeta and 13 Jbeta primers. Clones were read by immunoSEQ multiplex PCR, and TCRdb kept only the in-frame ones, dropping some. This sample has more than 110,000 clones; around 76% occur once, and the top ten carry roughly 2.8%. The sample consisted of PBMCs. The receptor set was obtained from a male donor in good health and CMV-seronegative.

V and J are TRBV19 and TRBJ1-2, with D possibly TRBD1 on 5 matching bases. Germline lookup yields CDR1 LNHDA and CDR2 SQIVND (reference sequence). Trimming shortened V by 6 bases and J by 3 bases, and 14 bases separated the two germline ends. This CDR3 comprises 14 residues. The CDR3 nucleotides read TGTGCCAGTAGCCCTTCGGGGGGTTACTATGGCTACACCTTC. The encoded protein is CASSPSGGYYGYTF.

As DNA, the CDR3 is TGTGCCAGCAGCTTACTCGACAGGGTTTCGAGAGACAACACCGGGGAGCTGTTTTTT. Its translation is CASSLLDRVSRDNTGELFF. The chain links TRBV7-9 to TRBJ2-2, with 7 bases matching TRBD1. Trimming took 2 bases from V and 2 from J; bases not matched to a gene: 14. The germline gives CDR1 SEHNR, CDR2 FQNEAQ (reference sequence). The CDR3 spans 19 residues.

The genes are TRBV5-3 and TRBJ1-2; D unresolved. TRBV5-3 belongs to the ORF category, with a function that is uncertain. The CDR3 length is 17 residues. With 4 bases removed from V and 0 bases from J, the gap between germline ends came to 19 bases. This CDR3 is CARSIPGVPPANYGYTF. CDR3 bases: TGTGCCAGAAGCATCCCGGGTGTCCCCCCAGCTAACTATGGCTACACCTTC.

The chain employs TRBV29-1 and TRBJ1-5; D is perhaps TRBD1 (6 bases). The germline V and J ends were trimmed by 4 bases and 2 bases, with 12 bases remaining between them. CDR1 and CDR2 from the germline V gene are SQVTM and ANQGSEA. This CDR3 spans 14 amino acids. The CDR3 nucleotides are TGCAGCGTTGCGCAGGGGCAGGGCAATCAGCCCCAGCATTTT. It yields the protein CSVAQGQGNQPQHF.

The CDR3 here is CASSPWGLQETQYF. Written as DNA, the CDR3 is TGTGCCAGCAGCCCCTGGGGCCTCCAAGAGACCCAGTACTTC. The chain combines TRBV11-1 with TRBJ2-5; D may be TRBD1 (5 bases). V dropped 5 bases and J dropped 1 base, with 11 bases sitting between them. The CDR3 contains 14 residues. Germline CDR1 reads SGHAT; CDR2 reads FQDESV (reference sequence).

The chain has TRBV6-5 and TRBJ2-2; tentatively, D is TRBD1 (6 bases). Germline CDR1 is MNHEY and CDR2 is SVGAGI. The V end was cut by 6 bases, the J end by 4 bases, with 12 bases between. The CDR3 covers 14 residues. CDR3 coding DNA: TGTGCCAGCAGGACCGCAGGGGTCACCGGGGAGCTGTTTTTT. Translation: CASRTAGVTGELFF.

In this sample, this clone turned up once. This chain links TRBV27 with TRBJ1-5; 7 nucleotides match TRBD1. Germline V lookup: CDR1 MNHEY, CDR2 SMNVEV (reference sequence). With 5 bases clipped from V and 7 bases from J, the junction kept 8 bases outside the gene matches. This CDR3 region has 14 residues. CDR3 amino acids: CASSPRAGGQPQHF. Here the CDR3 DNA reads TGTGCCAGCAGTCCCCGGGCAGGGGGACAGCCCCAGCATTTT.

This rearrangement joins TRBV6-4 to TRBJ2-3, with TRBD2 matching 14 bases. Germline trimming cut 6 bases from V and 3 bases from J; bases unmatched to any gene: 11. There are 18 residues in the CDR3. The germline V gene has CDR1 MRHNA and CDR2 SNTAGT. The CDR3 loop is CASRPGTSGSRWTDTQYF. CDR3 coding DNA: TGTGCCAGCAGACCCGGGACTAGCGGGAGTAGGTGGACAGATACGCAGTATTTT.

The chain carries TRBV9 and TRBJ1-2; D is unclear. Between the trimmed V and J ends, which lost 4 bases and 4 bases, there was a span of 11 bases. Germline assignment: CDR1 SGDLS and CDR2 YYNGEE. The CDR3 is 13 amino acids. DNA of the CDR3: TGTGCCAGCAGCCAAGACGGACTCTATGGCTACACCTTC. The encoded protein is CASSQDGLYGYTF.

V usage is TRBV6-1 and J usage is TRBJ1-5; D call uncertain. Germline values: CDR1 MNHNS, CDR2 SASEGT. The CDR3 spans 15 residues. The ends were cut back, 1 base at V and 1 base at J, with 8 bases in the middle. Here the CDR3 DNA reads TGTGCCAGCAGTGAAGGGAGTTGGAGCAATCAGCCCCAGCATTTT. It yields the protein CASSEGSWSNQPQHF.

This clone occurred a few times. CDR3 DNA sequence: TGTGCCAGTAGTATTACTTCTCCTCCGACGCAGTATTTT. This sequence encodes CASSITSPPTQYF. The chain has TRBV19 and TRBJ2-3, with D uncertain. Per the germline V gene, CDR1 is LNHDA and CDR2 is SQIVND (reference sequence). The V end lost 3 bases, the J end lost 9 bases, and 13 bases lay between the germline ends. The CDR3 is 13 residues long.

This clone was found a few times. V and J are TRBV4-3 and TRBJ2-1; TRBD1 matches at 10 bases. The CDR3 runs to 17 residues. The trim removed 5 bases at V and 9 bases at J, leaving 16 bases unmatched. Germline-derived CDR1 and CDR2 are LGHNA and YSLEER. The CDR3 sequence is CASSYSSGTGDAGEQFF. CDR3 nucleotide sequence: TGCGCCAGCAGCTACAGTTCCGGGACAGGGGACGCCGGTGAGCAGTTCTTC.

V gene TRBV11-2 combines with J gene TRBJ2-1, with D hard to call. This CDR3 comprises 13 residues. V gave up 4 bases and J gave up 4 bases, with 8 bases separating them. CDR1 SGHAT and CDR2 FQNNGV come from the germline V gene. The CDR3 region is CASSSELYNEQFF. CDR3 in DNA: TGTGCCAGCAGCTCTGAACTTTACAATGAGCAGTTCTTC. The variable domain in full, completed from reference TRBV11-2 and TRBJ2-1, reads EAGVAQSPRYKIIEKRQSVAFWCNPISGHATLYWYQQILGQGPKLLIQFQNNGVVDDSQLPKDRFSAERLKGVDSTLKIQPAKLEDSAVYLCASSSELYNEQFFGPGTRLTVL.

V and J are TRBV4-2 and TRBJ1-1; maybe TRBD1 (6 bases). Germline assignment: CDR1 LGHNA and CDR2 YNFKEQ. The V and J ends lost 1 base and 3 bases respectively, with 15 bases between them. This CDR3 is built from 16 residues. CDR3 in amino acids: CASSQGTALGDTEAFF. The CDR3 DNA reads as TGTGCCAGCAGCCAAGGGACAGCTCTCGGGGACACTGAAGCTTTCTTT.

The chain is built from TRBV4-1 and TRBJ1-5; D is unresolved. The CDR3 length is 15 residues. Trimming took off 4 bases at V and 2 bases at J, with 12 bases between the two ends. The germline V gene encodes CDR1 MGHRA and CDR2 YSYEKL. CDR3: CASSPNSGGNQPQHF. CDR3 in DNA: TGCGCCAGCAGCCCGAACTCCGGGGGCAATCAGCCCCAGCATTTT.

This chain uses TRBV29-1 with TRBJ2-7, with 8 bases identical to TRBD1. The CDR3 totals 13 residues. J lost 7 bases, V lost 6 bases, and 11 bases had no gene match. Germline V CDR1 and CDR2: SQVTM, ANQGSEA. CDR3 loop: CSVIPTGVIEQYF. DNA of the CDR3: TGCAGCGTCATTCCGACAGGGGTTATAGAGCAGTACTTC.

For the CDR3, the DNA is TGTGCCAGCAGCCGACAGGGGGGAGGCGAGCAGTACTTC. Its translation: CASSRQGGGEQYF. This rearrangement joins TRBV13 to TRBJ2-7; TRBD1 matches 9 bases. CDR1 is PRHDT and CDR2 is FYEKMQ in the germline V gene (reference sequence). The V segment lost 5 bases and the J segment 6 bases; nucleotides outside the gene matches: 5. This CDR3 is built from 13 residues.

The V gene is TRBV5-1, the J gene TRBJ1-4, with 7 bases that match TRBD1. This CDR3 is 16 amino acids long. V was pared by 2 bases and J by 3 bases, with 7 bases of the junction left unmatched. Germline values: CDR1 SGHRS, CDR2 YFSETQ. In DNA, the CDR3 is TGCGCCAGCAGCTTACAGGGGAAAAGCGCTAATGAAAAACTGTTTTTT. Amino acid sequence: CASSLQGKSANEKLFF.

The rearrangement uses TRBV9 and TRBJ2-7; the D gene is possibly TRBD1 (6 bases). Trimming took off 2 bases at V and 2 bases at J, with 11 bases between the two ends. Per the germline V gene, CDR1 is SGDLS and CDR2 is YYNGEE. The CDR3 consists of 14 residues. The CDR3, as DNA: TGTGCCAGCAGCGTGGGGGACATTACCTACGAGCAGTACTTC. Translation: CASSVGDITYEQYF.

The V gene is TRBV7-2, the J gene TRBJ1-2, with TRBD1 as a possible D gene (5 bases). CDR1 is SGHTA and CDR2 is FQGNSA in the germline V gene. This CDR3 is 14 amino acids long. Trimming cost V 1 base and J 8 bases, with 14 bases left between them. Here the CDR3 reads CASSLDKGVGGYTF. The CDR3 DNA sequence: TGTGCCAGCAGCTTAGATAAAGGGGTCGGGGGCTACACCTTC.

This chain joins TRBV7-9 and TRBJ2-1; the match to TRBD2 covers 7 bases. The CDR3 loop spans 16 amino acids. V was pared by 2 bases and J by 0 bases, with 4 bases of the junction left unmatched. Germline lookup yields CDR1 SEHNR and CDR2 FQNEAQ (reference sequence). In nucleotides, the CDR3 is TGTGCCAGCAGCTTAATCGCGGGAGCCTCCTACAATGAGCAGTTCTTC. Amino acids: CASSLIAGASYNEQFF.

This sequence joins TRBV12-5 and TRBJ2-3; TRBD2 matches at 11 bases. V shed 4 bases, J shed 1 base, and the junction held 13 bases outside the gene matches. Germline CDR1 and CDR2: LGHNT and FRNRAP. The CDR3 extends over 19 amino acids. This CDR3 is CASGSQKTSGVPRTDTQYF. The CDR3 coding sequence is TGTGCTAGTGGTTCCCAAAAGACTAGCGGGGTCCCCCGCACAGATACGCAGTATTTT.

There are a few counts of this clone. The CDR3 loop reads CASSLASGGTQYF. The CDR3 DNA reads as TGTGCCAGCAGCTTAGCTAGCGGAGGTACGCAGTATTTT. The chain recombines TRBV7-6 with TRBJ2-3, with D possibly TRBD2 on 6 matching bases. CDR3 length equals 13 residues. Germline values: CDR1 SGHVS, CDR2 FNYEAQ. The V end lost 0 bases, the J end lost 8 bases, and 9 bases lay between the germline ends.

The chain carries TRBV19 and TRBJ2-7; D gene unclear. Trimming removed 3 bases at V and 6 bases at J, with 9 bases between. This CDR3 is 12 amino acids long. Germline-derived CDR1 and CDR2 are LNHDA and SQIVND (reference sequence). CDR3 residues: CASSIRSGEQYF. Here the CDR3 DNA reads TGTGCCAGTAGTATCCGCTCAGGCGAGCAGTACTTC.

The chain has TRBV29-1 and TRBJ2-1; 11 bases are shared with TRBD1. This CDR3 is 13 amino acids long. CDR1 is SQVTM, CDR2 ANQGSEA, per germline. The V gene end was trimmed by 5 bases and the J gene end by 8 bases; junction bases not matched to a gene: 5. CDR3 sequence (DNA): TGCAGCGTTACGGACAGGGGGCCGGATGAGCAGTTCTTC. Its translation is CSVTDRGPDEQFF.

J is TRBJ1-6 and V is TRBV6-5, with D unresolved. CDR1 MNHEY and CDR2 SVGAGI come from the germline V gene. V was clipped by 2 bases and J by 4 bases, with 3 bases between them. This CDR3 spans 13 amino acids. The CDR3 loop is CASSYTYNSPLHF. CDR3 bases: TGTGCCAGCAGTTACACTTATAATTCACCCCTCCACTTT.

V is TRBV5-1 and J is TRBJ2-7, with a possible D match to TRBD1 (7 bases). The CDR3 is made up of 17 amino acids. Germline V CDR1 and CDR2: SGHRS, YFSETQ. V was clipped by 0 bases and J by 2 bases, with 18 bases between them. The CDR3 protein is CASSLGNSGGRTYEQYF. The CDR3 DNA reads TGCGCCAGCAGCTTGGGGAACTCAGGGGGGAGAACCTACGAGCAGTACTTC. Filled out from reference TRBV5-1 and TRBJ2-7, the complete variable domain reads KAGVTQTPRYLIKTRGQQVTLSCSPISGHRSVSWYQQTPGQGLQFLFEYFSETQRNKGNFPGRFSGRQFSNSRSEMNVSTLELGDSALYLCASSLGNSGGRTYEQYFGPGTRLTVT.

V and J are TRBV6-1 and TRBJ1-1; D ambiguous. The CDR3 covers 14 residues. Trimming pared 7 bases from V and 0 bases from J, leaving 12 bases between. CDR1 is MNHNS and CDR2 is SASEGT in the germline V gene. This chain's CDR3 is CASTLSLMNTEAFF. The CDR3 DNA reads TGTGCCAGCACCCTCTCGTTAATGAACACTGAAGCTTTCTTT.